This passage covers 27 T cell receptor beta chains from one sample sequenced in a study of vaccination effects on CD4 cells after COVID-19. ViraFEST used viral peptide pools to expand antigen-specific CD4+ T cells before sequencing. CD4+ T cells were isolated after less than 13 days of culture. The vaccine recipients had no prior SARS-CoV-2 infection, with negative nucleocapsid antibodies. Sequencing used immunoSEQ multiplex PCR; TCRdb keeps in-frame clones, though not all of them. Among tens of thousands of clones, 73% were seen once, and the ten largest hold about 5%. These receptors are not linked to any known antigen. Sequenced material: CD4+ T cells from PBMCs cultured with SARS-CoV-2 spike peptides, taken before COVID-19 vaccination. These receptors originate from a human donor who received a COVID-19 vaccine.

The CDR3 loop reads CASSERSGRNSPLHF. The CDR3 DNA sequence: TGTGCCAGCAGTGAACGGTCAGGTCGAAATTCACCCCTCCACTTT. The chain joins TRBV6-1 to TRBJ1-6; D call uncertain. The CDR3 extends over 15 amino acids. With 2 bases removed from V and 7 bases from J, the gap between germline ends came to 12 bases. Germline CDR1 MNHNS, CDR2 SASEGT.

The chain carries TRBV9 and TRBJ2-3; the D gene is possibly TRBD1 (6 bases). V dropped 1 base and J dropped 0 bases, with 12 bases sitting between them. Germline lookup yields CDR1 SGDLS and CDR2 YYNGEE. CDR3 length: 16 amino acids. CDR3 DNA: TGTGCCAGCAGCGTATGGACAGCCCAGAGCACAGATACGCAGTATTTT. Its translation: CASSVWTAQSTDTQYF.

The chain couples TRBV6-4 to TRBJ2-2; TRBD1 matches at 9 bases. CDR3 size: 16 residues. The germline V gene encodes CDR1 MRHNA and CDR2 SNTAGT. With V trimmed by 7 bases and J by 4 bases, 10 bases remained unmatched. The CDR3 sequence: CASKNTGTGPTGELFF. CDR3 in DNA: TGTGCCAGCAAGAATACCGGGACAGGGCCCACCGGGGAGCTGTTTTTT.

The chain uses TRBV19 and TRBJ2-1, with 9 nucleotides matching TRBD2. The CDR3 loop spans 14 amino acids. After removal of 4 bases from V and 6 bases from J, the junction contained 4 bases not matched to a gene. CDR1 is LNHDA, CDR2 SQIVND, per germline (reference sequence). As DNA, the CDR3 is TGTGCCAGTAGTACCGGGACTAGCCTCAATGAGCAGTTCTTC. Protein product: CASSTGTSLNEQFF.

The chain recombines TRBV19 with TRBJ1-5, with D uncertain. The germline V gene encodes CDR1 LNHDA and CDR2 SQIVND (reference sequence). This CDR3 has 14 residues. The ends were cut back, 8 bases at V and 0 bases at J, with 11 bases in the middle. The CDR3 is CASGPTNSNQPQHF. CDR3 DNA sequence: TGTGCCAGTGGTCCTACTAATAGCAATCAGCCCCAGCATTTT. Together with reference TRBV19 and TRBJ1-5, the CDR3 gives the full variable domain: DGGITQSPKYLFRKEGQNVTLSCEQNLNHDAMYWYRQDPGQGLRLIYYSQIVNDFQKGDIAEGYSVSREKKESFPLTVTSAQKNPTAFYLCASGPTNSNQPQHFGDGTRLSIL.

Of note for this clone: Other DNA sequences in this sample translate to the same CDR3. CDR3 nucleotide sequence: TGTGCCAGCTCTATTTCTATGAACACTGAAGCTTTCTTT. Encoded protein: CASSISMNTEAFF. V usage is TRBV2 and J usage is TRBJ1-1; D gene uncertain. The V gene's germline CDR1 is SNHLY and CDR2 FYNNEI. The V and J ends lost 8 bases and 0 bases respectively, with 10 bases between them. CDR3 length equals 13 residues.

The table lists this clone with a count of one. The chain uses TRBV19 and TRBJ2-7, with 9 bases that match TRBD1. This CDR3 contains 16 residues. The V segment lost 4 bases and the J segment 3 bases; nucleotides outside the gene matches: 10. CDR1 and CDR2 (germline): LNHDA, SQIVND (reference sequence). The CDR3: CASSTGGQGDVYEQYF. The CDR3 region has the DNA TGTGCCAGTAGTACGGGGGGACAGGGTGACGTCTACGAGCAGTACTTC. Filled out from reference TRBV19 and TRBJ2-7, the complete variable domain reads DGGITQSPKYLFRKEGQNVTLSCEQNLNHDAMYWYRQDPGQGLRLIYYSQIVNDFQKGDIAEGYSVSREKKESFPLTVTSAQKNPTAFYLCASSTGGQGDVYEQYFGPGTRLTVT.

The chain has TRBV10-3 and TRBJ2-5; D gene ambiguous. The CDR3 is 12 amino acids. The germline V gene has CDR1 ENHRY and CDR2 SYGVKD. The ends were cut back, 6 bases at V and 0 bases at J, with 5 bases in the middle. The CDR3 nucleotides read TGTGCCATCAGCCCAGACCAAGAGACCCAGTACTTC. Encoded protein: CAISPDQETQYF.

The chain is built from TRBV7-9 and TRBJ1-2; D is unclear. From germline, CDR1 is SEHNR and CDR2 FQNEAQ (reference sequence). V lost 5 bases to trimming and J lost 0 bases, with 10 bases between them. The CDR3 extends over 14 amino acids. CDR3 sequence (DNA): TGTGCCAGCAGCCCGCGGCGGTCTAACTATGGCTACACCTTC. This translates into CASSPRRSNYGYTF. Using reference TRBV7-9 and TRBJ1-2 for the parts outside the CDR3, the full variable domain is DTGVSQNPRHKITKRGQNVTFRCDPISEHNRLYWYRQTLGQGPEFLTYFQNEAQLEKSRLLSDRFSAERPKGSFSTLEIQRTEQGDSAMYLCASSPRRSNYGYTFGSGTRLTVV.

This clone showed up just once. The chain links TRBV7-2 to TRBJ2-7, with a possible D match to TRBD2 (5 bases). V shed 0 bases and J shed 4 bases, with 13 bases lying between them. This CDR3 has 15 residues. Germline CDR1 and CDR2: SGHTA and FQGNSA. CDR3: CASSLASGVGYEQYF. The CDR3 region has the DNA TGTGCCAGCAGCTTAGCTTCCGGGGTAGGGTACGAGCAGTACTTC.

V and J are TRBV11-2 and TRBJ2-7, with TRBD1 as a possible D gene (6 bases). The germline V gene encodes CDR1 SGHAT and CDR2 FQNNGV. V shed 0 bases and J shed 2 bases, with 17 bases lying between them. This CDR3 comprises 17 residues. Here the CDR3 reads CASSLDRSDRRAYEQYF. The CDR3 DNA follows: TGTGCCAGCAGCTTAGATCGATCCGACAGGCGGGCCTACGAGCAGTACTTC.

The CDR3 nucleotides read TGTGCCATCAGTGAGTCAGGACGCGGCTACGAGCAGTACTTC. Translating gives CAISESGRGYEQYF. The chain employs TRBV10-3 and TRBJ2-7; D uncertain. CDR3 size: 14 residues. Germline V gives CDR1 ENHRY, CDR2 SYGVKD. V was clipped by 0 bases and J by 3 bases, with 9 bases between them.

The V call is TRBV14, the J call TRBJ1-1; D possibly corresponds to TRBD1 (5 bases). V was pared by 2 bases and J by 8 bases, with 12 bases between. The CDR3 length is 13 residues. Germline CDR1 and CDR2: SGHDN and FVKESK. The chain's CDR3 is CASSQRRQGEAFF. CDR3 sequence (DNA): TGTGCCAGCAGCCAACGGAGGCAGGGCGAAGCTTTCTTT.

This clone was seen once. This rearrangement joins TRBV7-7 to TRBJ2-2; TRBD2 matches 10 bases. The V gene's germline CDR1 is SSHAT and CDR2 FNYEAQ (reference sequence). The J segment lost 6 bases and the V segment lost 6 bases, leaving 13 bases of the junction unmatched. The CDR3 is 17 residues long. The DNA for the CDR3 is TGTGCCAGCAGTCGCCTCACTAGCGGGGTTAGCCCCGGGGAGCTGTTTTTT. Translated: CASSRLTSGVSPGELFF. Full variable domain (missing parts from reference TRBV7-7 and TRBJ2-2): GAGVSQSPRYKVTKRGQDVTLRCDPISSHATLYWYQQALGQGPEFLTYFNYEAQPDKSGLPSDRFSAERPEGSISTLTIQRTEQRDSAMYRCASSRLTSGVSPGELFFGEGSRLTVL.

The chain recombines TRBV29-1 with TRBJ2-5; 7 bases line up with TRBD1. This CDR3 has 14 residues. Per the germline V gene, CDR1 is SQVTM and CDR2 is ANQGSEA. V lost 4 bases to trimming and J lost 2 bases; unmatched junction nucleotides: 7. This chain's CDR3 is CSVVSQGRQETQYF. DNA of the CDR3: TGCAGCGTTGTCTCACAGGGGCGGCAAGAGACCCAGTACTTC. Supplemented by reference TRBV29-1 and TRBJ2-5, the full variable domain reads SAVISQKPSRDICQRGTSLTIQCQVDSQVTMMFWYRQQPGQSLTLIATANQGSEATYESGFVIDKFPISRPNLTFSTLTVSNMSPEDSSIYLCSVVSQGRQETQYFGPGTRLLVL.

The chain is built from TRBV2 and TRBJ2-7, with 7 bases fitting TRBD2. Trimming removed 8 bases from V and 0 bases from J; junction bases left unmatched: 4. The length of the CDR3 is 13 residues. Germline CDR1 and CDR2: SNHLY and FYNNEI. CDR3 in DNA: TGTGCCAGCGGGGGGGTTTTCTCCTACGAGCAGTACTTC. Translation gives CASGGVFSYEQYF.

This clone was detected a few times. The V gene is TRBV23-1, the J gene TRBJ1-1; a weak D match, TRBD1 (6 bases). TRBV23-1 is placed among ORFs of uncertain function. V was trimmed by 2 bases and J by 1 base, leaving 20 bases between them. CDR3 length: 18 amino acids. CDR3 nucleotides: TGCGCCAGCAGTCAACCCCCCGTGGCGGGGGCCGAGAACACTGAAGCTTTCTTT. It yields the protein CASSQPPVAGAENTEAFF.

The DNA for the CDR3 is TGTGCCATCAGGATGCGAGCGGGAGGGGGTGAGCAGTTCTTC. This sequence encodes CAIRMRAGGGEQFF. The chain carries TRBV10-3 and TRBJ2-1, with 10 bases identical to TRBD2. V was pared by 6 bases and J by 9 bases, with 8 bases of the junction left unmatched. The V gene's germline CDR1 is ENHRY and CDR2 SYGVKD. The CDR3 sequence is 14 residues long.

The CDR3 region is CASSLGQGNTGELFF. In DNA, the CDR3 is TGTGCCAGCAGCTTGGGACAGGGTAACACCGGGGAGCTGTTTTTT. The J gene is TRBJ2-2, the V gene TRBV7-8; TRBD1 agrees at 9 bases. The CDR3 contains 15 residues. Germline assignment: CDR1 SGHVS and CDR2 FQNEAQ. The ends lost 3 bases at V and 2 bases at J; junction bases unmatched: 1.

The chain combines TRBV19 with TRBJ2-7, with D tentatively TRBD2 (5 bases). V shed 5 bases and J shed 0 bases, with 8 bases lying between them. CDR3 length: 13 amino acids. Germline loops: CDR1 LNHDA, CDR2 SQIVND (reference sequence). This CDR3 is CASSSGSSYEQYF. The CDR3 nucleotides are TGTGCCAGTAGTTCTGGGAGCTCCTACGAGCAGTACTTC.

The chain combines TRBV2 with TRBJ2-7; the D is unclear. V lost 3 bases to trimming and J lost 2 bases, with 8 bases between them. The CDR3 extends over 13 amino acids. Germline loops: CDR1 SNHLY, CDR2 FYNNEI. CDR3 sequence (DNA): TGTGCCAGCAGTGATGTGGGGACCTACGAGCAGTACTTC. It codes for CASSDVGTYEQYF. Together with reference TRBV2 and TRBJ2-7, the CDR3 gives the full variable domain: EPEVTQTPSHQVTQMGQEVILRCVPISNHLYFYWYRQILGQKVEFLVSFYNNEISEKSEIFDDQFSVERPDGSNFTLKIRSTKLEDSAMYFCASSDVGTYEQYFGPGTRLTVT.

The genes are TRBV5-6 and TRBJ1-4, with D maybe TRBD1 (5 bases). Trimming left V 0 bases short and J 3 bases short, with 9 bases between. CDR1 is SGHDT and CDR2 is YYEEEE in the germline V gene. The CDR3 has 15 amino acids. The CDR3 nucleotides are TGTGCCAGCAGCTTGGGAGGGGCAGCTAATGAAAAACTGTTTTTT. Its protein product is CASSLGGAANEKLFF.

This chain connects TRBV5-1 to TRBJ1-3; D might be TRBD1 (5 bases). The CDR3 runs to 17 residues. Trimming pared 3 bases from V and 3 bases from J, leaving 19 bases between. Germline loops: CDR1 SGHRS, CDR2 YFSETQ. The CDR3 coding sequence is TGCGCCAGCAGCTCTCCGGCGACAGTAGGGAGTGGAAACACCATATATTTT. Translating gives CASSSPATVGSGNTIYF.

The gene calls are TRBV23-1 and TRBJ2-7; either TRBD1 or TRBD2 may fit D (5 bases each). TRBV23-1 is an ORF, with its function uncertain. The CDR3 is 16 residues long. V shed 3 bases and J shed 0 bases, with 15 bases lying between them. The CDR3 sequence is CASSHNREQVSYEQYF. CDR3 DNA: TGCGCCAGCAGTCATAATCGGGAACAGGTCTCCTACGAGCAGTACTTC.

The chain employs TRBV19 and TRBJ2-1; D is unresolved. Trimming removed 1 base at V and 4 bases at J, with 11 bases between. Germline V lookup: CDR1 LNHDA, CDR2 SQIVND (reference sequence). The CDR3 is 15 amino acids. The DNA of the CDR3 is TGTGCCAGTAGTATAGTCGTACTGCCATACAATGAGCAGTTCTTC. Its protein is CASSIVVLPYNEQFF. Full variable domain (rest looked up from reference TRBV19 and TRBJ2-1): DGGITQSPKYLFRKEGQNVTLSCEQNLNHDAMYWYRQDPGQGLRLIYYSQIVNDFQKGDIAEGYSVSREKKESFPLTVTSAQKNPTAFYLCASSIVVLPYNEQFFGPGTRLTVL.

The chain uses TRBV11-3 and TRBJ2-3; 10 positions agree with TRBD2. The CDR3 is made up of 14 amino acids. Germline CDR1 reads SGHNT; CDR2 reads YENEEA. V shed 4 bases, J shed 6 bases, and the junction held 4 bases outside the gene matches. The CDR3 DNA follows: TGTGCCAGCAGCTCTAGCGGGAGACCCGATACGCAGTATTTT. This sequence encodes CASSSSGRPDTQYF.

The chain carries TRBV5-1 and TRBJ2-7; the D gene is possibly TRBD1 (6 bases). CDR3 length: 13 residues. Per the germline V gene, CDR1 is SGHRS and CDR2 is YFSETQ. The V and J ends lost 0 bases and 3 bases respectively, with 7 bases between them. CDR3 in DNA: TGCGCCAGCAGCTTGGGGGACAACTACGAGCAGTACTTC. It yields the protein CASSLGDNYEQYF.